This record covers a single TCR beta chain. These data come from a study of blood T cell repertoires in COVID-19. The protocol was immunoSEQ multiplex PCR, while the TCRdb copy is restricted to in-frame clones and leaves out a portion. The data show about 50,000 clones, roughly 86% seen once. Trimming removed 3 bases at V and 5 bases at J, with 13 bases between. The CDR3 loop spans 14 amino acids. CDR1 and CDR2 (germline): MNHEY, SVGAGI. This receptor was identified in an older woman with acute or convalescent COVID-19. The chain joins TRBV6-5 to TRBJ1-1, with D hard to call. The specimen sequenced was peripheral blood. The CDR3 region is CASSYVPGRTEAFF. The CDR3 nucleotides read TGTGCCAGCAGTTATGTCCCTGGGAGGACTGAAGCTTTCTTT.